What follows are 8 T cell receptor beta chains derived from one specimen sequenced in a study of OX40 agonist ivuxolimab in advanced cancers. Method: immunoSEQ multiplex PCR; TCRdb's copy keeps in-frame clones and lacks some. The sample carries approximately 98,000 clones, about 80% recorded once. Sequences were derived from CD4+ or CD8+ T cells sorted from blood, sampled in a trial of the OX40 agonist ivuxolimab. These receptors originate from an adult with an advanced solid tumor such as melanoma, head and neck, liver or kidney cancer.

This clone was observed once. In nucleotides, the CDR3 is TGTGCCAGCAGCACCCGGGACAGTGGGGGAGCTAACTATGGCTACACCTTC. Encoded protein: CASSTRDSGGANYGYTF. The chain links TRBV7-2 to TRBJ1-2, with TRBD1 identical over 7 bases. Germline CDR1 reads SGHTA; CDR2 reads FQGNSA. The length of the CDR3 is 17 residues. J lost 0 bases, V lost 5 bases, and 12 bases had no gene match.

CDR3: CASSHRLGQGASYEQYF. The DNA of the CDR3 is TGCGCCAGCAGCCACCGACTAGGACAGGGGGCATCCTACGAGCAGTACTTC. V usage is TRBV4-1 and J usage is TRBJ2-7, with 11 bases identical to TRBD1. With V trimmed by 3 bases and J by 1 base, 8 bases remained unmatched. This CDR3 region has 17 residues. Germline values: CDR1 MGHRA, CDR2 YSYEKL.

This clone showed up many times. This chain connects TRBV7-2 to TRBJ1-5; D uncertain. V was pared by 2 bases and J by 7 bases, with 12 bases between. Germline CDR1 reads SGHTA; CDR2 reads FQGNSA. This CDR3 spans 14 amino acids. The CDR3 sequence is CASSLYGERQPQHF. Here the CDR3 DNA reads TGTGCCAGCAGCTTATATGGAGAGAGGCAGCCCCAGCATTTT.

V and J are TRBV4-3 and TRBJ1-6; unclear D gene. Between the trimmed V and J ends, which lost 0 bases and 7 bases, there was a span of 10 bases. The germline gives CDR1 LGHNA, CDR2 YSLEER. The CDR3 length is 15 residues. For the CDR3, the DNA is TGCGCCAGCAGCCAAGATTGGGCCGAGAATTCACCCCTCCACTTT. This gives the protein CASSQDWAENSPLHF.

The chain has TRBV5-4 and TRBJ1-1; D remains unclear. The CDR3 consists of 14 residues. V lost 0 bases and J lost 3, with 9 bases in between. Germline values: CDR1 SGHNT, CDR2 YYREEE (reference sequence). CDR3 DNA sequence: TGTGCCAGCAGCTTGGCCGGGAGCCACACTGAAGCTTTCTTT. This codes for CASSLAGSHTEAFF.

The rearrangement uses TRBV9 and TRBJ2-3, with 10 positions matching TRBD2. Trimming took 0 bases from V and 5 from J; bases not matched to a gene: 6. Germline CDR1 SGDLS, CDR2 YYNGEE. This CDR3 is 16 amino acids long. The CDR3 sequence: CASSVVSGGAVDTQYF. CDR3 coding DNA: TGTGCCAGCAGCGTAGTCAGCGGGGGGGCGGTAGATACGCAGTATTTT.

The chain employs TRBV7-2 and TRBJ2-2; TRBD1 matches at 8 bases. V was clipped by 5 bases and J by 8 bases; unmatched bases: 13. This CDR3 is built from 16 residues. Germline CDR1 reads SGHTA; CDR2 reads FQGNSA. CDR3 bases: TGTGCCAGCAGCAAACAGGGGGGCCGGGGATTTGGGGAGCTGTTTTTT. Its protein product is CASSKQGGRGFGELFF.

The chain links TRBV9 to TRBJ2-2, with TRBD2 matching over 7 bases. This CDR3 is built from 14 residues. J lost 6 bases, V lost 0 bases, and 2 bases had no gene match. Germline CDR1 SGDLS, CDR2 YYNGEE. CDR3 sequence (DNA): TGTGCCAGCAGCGTAGGGGGAGGGGCCGGGGAGCTGTTTTTT. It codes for CASSVGGGAGELFF.